This T cell receptor beta chain was captured by sequencing in a study of breast tumors, draining lymph nodes, adjacent tissues. Regarding the study as a whole: Compared with lymph nodes, tumors were less diverse; compared with nontumor tissue, more.

Axillary draining lymph nodes of breast cancer patients supplied the node samples. TCRdb reprocessed the multiplex PCR reads with MiXCR, giving one entry per CDR3 protein. The sample contains some 150,000 distinct CDR3 sequences, 20% to 25% of which appear only once. V lost 2 bases, J lost 0 bases, and 11 bases lay in between. Germline CDR1 and CDR2: ENHRY and SYGVKD. The CDR3 has 15 residues. In its sample, this clonotype was seen many times. What it binds is unknown. The sample consisted of axillary lymph node tissue. The chain combines TRBV10-3 with TRBJ2-7, with D uncertain. This sequence originates from a female donor with breast cancer. Some clones in this sample may be carry-over from other donors' samples. The CDR3 loop is CAISERSLSSYEQYF. DNA for the CDR3: TGTGCCATCAGTGAGAGAAGCCTCAGCTCCTACGAGCAGTACTTC.